This T cell receptor beta chain was profiled in a study of T cells after yellow fever vaccination. Study findings and constraints: Though it reached lower strength, the secondary response hit its peak faster, day 5 versus 15.

This clonotype was seen a few times. Its specificity is not known. They built TCR cDNA with 5'RACE template switching, a step that put in a universal primer site and UMIs. TCRdb passed the 5' RACE reads through MiXCR, listing each CDR3 protein once. The profile shows hundreds of thousands of distinct CDR3 sequences, 18% of them singletons. This clonotype was obtained from a man younger than 30 who received the YFV17D yellow fever vaccine. Here the sequenced sample was PBMCs, taken before the yellow fever booster vaccination.

This CDR3 reads CASTVIGTGPGELFF. The CDR3 DNA is TGTGCCAGCACCGTTATCGGGACAGGCCCCGGGGAGCTGTTTTTT. The chain couples TRBV7-9 to TRBJ2-2; 8 nucleotides line up with TRBD1. The trim removed 7 bases at V and 6 bases at J, leaving 10 bases unmatched. The CDR3 sequence is 15 residues long. Germline V lookup: CDR1 SEHNR, CDR2 FQNEAQ (reference sequence).